These 12 T cell receptor beta chains came from one sample sequenced in a study of beta chain features in type 1 diabetes. Expressed TCRB transcripts were sequenced, since all the RNA that had been isolated was reverse transcribed. Only in-frame clones appear in the TCRdb table, and some are missing; sequencing was by immunoSEQ multiplex PCR. The table shows roughly 230,000 clones, with over 7.5% occurring only once. Sequencing used naive CD4+ T cells from blood. The receptors derive from a woman under 30 in good health.

This clone was seen more than once but under ten times. This rearrangement joins TRBV7-6 to TRBJ2-5; no clear D gene. The CDR3 is 15 amino acids. Germline CDR1 is SGHVS and CDR2 is FNYEAQ. Trimming left V 2 bases short and J 1 base short, with 11 bases between. The CDR3 DNA sequence: TGTGCCAGCAGCTTAATGGCAACACGCCAAGAGACCCAGTACTTC. This encodes CASSLMATRQETQYF.

This clone was picked up many times. The chain has TRBV4-2 and TRBJ2-2, with TRBD2 matching over 10 bases. Germline V gives CDR1 LGHNA, CDR2 YNFKEQ. The CDR3 length is 17 residues. With V trimmed by 4 bases and J by 0 bases, 5 bases remained unmatched. CDR3 amino acids: CASSLSGRAANTGELFF. The CDR3 region has the DNA TGTGCCAGCAGCCTGAGCGGGAGGGCCGCGAACACCGGGGAGCTGTTTTTT.

This clone has only a few counts. This rearrangement joins TRBV2 to TRBJ2-3; D perhaps matches TRBD2 (6 bases). V lost 6 bases to trimming and J lost 5 bases, with 18 bases between them. The CDR3 is made up of 15 amino acids. Germline V gene data show CDR1 as SNHLY and CDR2 as FYNNEI. The CDR3 coding sequence is TGTGCCAGCAGCGGTTCCGGCGGGGCACTAGATACGCAGTATTTT. Translated: CASSGSGGALDTQYF.

This chain joins TRBV29-1 and TRBJ2-5; a weak D match, TRBD1 (6 bases). Trimming took 1 base from V and 1 from J, leaving 13 bases between them. CDR3 length equals 15 residues. Germline loops: CDR1 SQVTM, CDR2 ANQGSEA. CDR3 loop: CSVEVSRGIQETQYF. The CDR3 bases are TGCAGCGTTGAAGTTTCCAGGGGAATCCAAGAGACCCAGTACTTC. The variable domain in full, completed from reference TRBV29-1 and TRBJ2-5, reads SAVISQKPSRDICQRGTSLTIQCQVDSQVTMMFWYRQQPGQSLTLIATANQGSEATYESGFVIDKFPISRPNLTFSTLTVSNMSPEDSSIYLCSVEVSRGIQETQYFGPGTRLLVL.

The rearrangement uses TRBV15 and TRBJ1-5; possibly TRBD1 for D (5 bases). In germline, CDR1 is LNHNV, CDR2 YYDKDF (reference sequence). The V end was cut by 3 bases, the J end by 3 bases, with 15 bases between. The CDR3 covers 16 residues. The CDR3 sequence is CATSSDSRGYNQPQHF. DNA of the CDR3: TGTGCCACCAGCAGCGATTCCCGGGGGTACAATCAGCCCCAGCATTTT.

This clone appeared a few times. Other DNA sequences of this sample code for an identical CDR3. The chain employs TRBV5-5 and TRBJ1-1; D is perhaps TRBD1 (5 bases). Trimming removed 0 bases from V and 4 bases from J, with 7 bases in between. The CDR3 totals 13 residues. Germline V gives CDR1 SGHKS, CDR2 YYEKEE (reference sequence). The CDR3 region has the DNA TGTGCCAGCAGCTTGGGGGGGGGCACTGAAGCTTTCTTT. Its protein product is CASSLGGGTEAFF. Complete variable domain (other parts from reference TRBV5-5 and TRBJ1-1): DAGVTQSPTHLIKTRGQQVTLRCSPISGHKSVSWYQQVLGQGPQFIFQYYEKEERGRGNFPDRFSARQFPNYSSELNVNALLLGDSALYLCASSLGGGTEAFFGQGTRLTVV.

This clone was detected only a few times. The CDR3 protein is CASSSIPSGTQYF. As DNA, the CDR3 is TGTGCCAGCAGCTCCATCCCTTCGGGTACGCAGTATTTT. The gene calls are TRBV7-7 and TRBJ2-3; D is ambiguous. The length of the CDR3 is 13 residues. The ends were cut back, 4 bases at V and 8 bases at J, with 13 bases in the middle. CDR1 is SSHAT and CDR2 is FNYEAQ in the germline V gene (reference sequence).

The rearrangement joins TRBV4-1 to TRBJ1-2; 10 bases are shared with TRBD1. Germline assignment: CDR1 MGHRA and CDR2 YSYEKL. The CDR3 length is 13 residues. V shed 3 bases and J 5 bases; nucleotides not matched to a gene: 0. The CDR3 is CASSQGQGYGYTF. In nucleotides, the CDR3 is TGCGCCAGCAGCCAGGGACAGGGGTATGGCTACACCTTC.

The J gene is TRBJ2-3, the V gene TRBV6-5, with D perhaps TRBD2 (6 bases). Trimming took off 3 bases at V and 4 bases at J, with 17 bases between the two ends. The length of the CDR3 is 16 residues. The V gene's germline CDR1 is MNHEY and CDR2 SVGAGI. Here the CDR3 DNA reads TGTGCCAGCAGTTATTCCGGGACGGGAGTGGCAGATACGCAGTATTTT. Translation gives CASSYSGTGVADTQYF.

This clone was picked up many times. V usage is TRBV7-9 and J usage is TRBJ2-7; 9 bases line up with TRBD1. The CDR3 covers 13 residues. V lost 6 bases to trimming and J lost 4 bases; unmatched junction nucleotides: 4. Germline CDR1 reads SEHNR; CDR2 reads FQNEAQ (reference sequence). The CDR3 loop is CASRPDRGYEQYF. CDR3 bases: TGTGCCAGCAGGCCAGACAGGGGGTACGAGCAGTACTTC.

The chain carries TRBV5-1 and TRBJ2-7; 8 positions match TRBD1. CDR1 is SGHRS and CDR2 is YFSETQ in the germline V gene. The CDR3 consists of 15 residues. Unmatched junction bases numbered 6, after V lost 4 bases and J lost 0 bases. This chain's CDR3 is CASSTNTGGSYEQYF. DNA for the CDR3: TGCGCCAGCAGCACTAATACAGGGGGCTCCTACGAGCAGTACTTC.

This chain's CDR3 is CASSPLPRGRPLSHDYGYTF. CDR3 coding DNA: TGTGCCAGCTCACCACTCCCCAGGGGGCGGCCGCTAAGTCACGACTATGGCTACACCTTC. V usage is TRBV18 and J usage is TRBJ1-2; 8 nucleotides align to TRBD1. After removal of 1 base from V and 3 bases from J, the junction contained 19 bases not matched to a gene. CDR1 and CDR2 from the germline V gene are KGHSH and LQKENI. The CDR3 runs 20 residues.